This T cell receptor beta chain was sequenced during a study of cytomegalovirus exposure and HLA in healthy donors. Study findings and constraints: Roughly even sequencing depth across donors was the assumption behind the presence/absence analyses. Sequencing likely caused a cluster of highly shared sequence variants.

V shed 1 base, J shed 5 bases, and the junction held 9 bases outside the gene matches. CDR1 and CDR2 (germline): SNHLY, FYNNEI. The CDR3 runs to 16 residues. The PCR made use of 60 Vbeta and 13 Jbeta primers. Clones were sequenced by immunoSEQ multiplex PCR, and TCRdb holds only the in-frame ones, with some missing. The sample shows fewer than 150,000 clones, 75% to 80% of them seen only once. About this clone itself: Its cognate antigen is unknown.

The sequence derives from a man aged 18 to 29 in good health and CMV-seronegative. The specimen was PBMCs. The chain couples TRBV2 to TRBJ1-1; 8 bases match TRBD1. CDR3: CASSEDYRGEGTEAFF. The CDR3 nucleotides read TGTGCCAGCAGTGAAGATTACAGGGGGGAGGGGACTGAAGCTTTCTTT.